This TCR beta chain is drawn from a study of control samples from healthy donors and cancer patients (dated by TCRdb to the early 2020s). As concerns this clone: What antigen it recognizes has not been identified. Base qualities are not at hand, and no much larger clone is one base apart.

To prepare the library, the immunoSEQ multiplex PCR assay was applied. TCRdb took over this immuneACCESS table, retaining in-frame rearrangements with V and J assigned. Such tables are incomplete; in checked studies, under half of the missing clones stem from an unresolved V gene, and the remainder is unexplained. The sample table holds about 120,000 clones, of which about 86% were seen once. The top ten constitute 9% to 13% of the sample. From cysteine to phenylalanine, the CDR3 is 11 amino acids long. The CDR3 DNA has 33 bases and is translated from base 1. Trimming at the junction amounts to 8 bases on V and 7 bases on J, and the germline ends lie 11 bases apart. Via the germline V gene (reference sequence), CDR1 is WNHNN and CDR2 SYGVQD.

Material for sequencing was blood. The receptor comes from a man aged 30 to 39 in good health. Rearrangement joined TRBV10-1 to TRBJ1-1; a tentative D match to TRBD1 spans 5 bases. The nucleotides read TGCGCCAGCTCCGGGGGTTATGAAGCTTTCTTT. Its protein is CASSGGYEAFF.